What follows are 9 T cell receptor beta chains derived from one specimen sequenced in a study of T cells in Graves' hyperthyroidism and ophthalmopathy. From RNA transcripts, TCR beta CDR3 regions were amplified. HTBI primers were used for first-round RT-PCR of the TCR CDR3. MiXCR, run by TCRdb on the multiplex PCR reads, gives a single entry per CDR3 protein. Counted here are roughly 720,000 distinct CDR3 sequences, around a sixth occurring once; the ten biggest clones make up 15% to 19%. Sequences were obtained from blood. The receptors here all came from a man in his fifties or sixties with Graves' hyperthyroidism.

This clonotype was detected ten times or more. The chain joins TRBV5-1 to TRBJ2-7, with D hard to call. Germline assignment: CDR1 SGHRS and CDR2 YFSETQ. V lost 4 bases and J lost 0, with 11 bases in between. The CDR3 sequence is 14 residues long. This chain's CDR3 is CASSVDGNSYEQYF. The CDR3 bases are TGCGCCAGCAGCGTGGACGGAAACTCCTACGAGCAGTACTTC. Variable domain in full (rest from reference TRBV5-1 and TRBJ2-7): KAGVTQTPRYLIKTRGQQVTLSCSPISGHRSVSWYQQTPGQGLQFLFEYFSETQRNKGNFPGRFSGRQFSNSRSEMNVSTLELGDSALYLCASSVDGNSYEQYFGPGTRLTVT.

This clonotype was detected ten times or more. CDR3 protein: CASSLGTGVPTYEQYF. For the CDR3, the DNA is TGTGCCAGCAGCTTAGGCACCGGGGTCCCGACCTACGAGCAGTACTTC. This chain connects TRBV7-2 to TRBJ2-7, with D perhaps matching TRBD2 (5 bases). The germline V gene has CDR1 SGHTA and CDR2 FQGNSA. The V end lost 1 base, the J end lost 2 bases, and 15 bases lay between the germline ends. There are 16 residues in the CDR3.

The table lists this clonotype with a few counts. The genes are TRBV11-2 and TRBJ2-7, with TRBD2 matching 12 bases. The CDR3 totals 16 residues. V was clipped by 10 bases and J by 1 base; unmatched bases: 11. The germline gives CDR1 SGHAT, CDR2 FQNNGV. The CDR3 DNA is TGTGCCACGGCCCTAGCGGGAGGGTCATGGTCCTACGAGCAGTACTTC. Its translation is CATALAGGSWSYEQYF.

This clonotype was counted only a few times. The V call is TRBV15, the J call TRBJ2-1, with D hard to call. Trimming shortened V by 0 bases and J by 7 bases, and 7 bases separated the two germline ends. CDR1 LNHNV and CDR2 YYDKDF come from the germline V gene (reference sequence). There are 13 residues in the CDR3. Written as DNA, the CDR3 is TGTGCCACCAGCAGAGATCAGGCGAATGAGCAGTTCTTC. Its translation: CATSRDQANEQFF.

This clonotype has a count of ten or more. CDR3: CASSLEEVVGSRGDTQYF. The CDR3 region has the DNA TGTGCCAGCAGCTTAGAGGAAGTTGTGGGGTCACGGGGAGATACGCAGTATTTT. This chain joins TRBV7-8 and TRBJ2-3; possibly TRBD2 for D (5 bases). The germline V gene encodes CDR1 SGHVS and CDR2 FQNEAQ. V was clipped by 1 base and J by 5 bases, with 22 bases between them. The CDR3 consists of 18 residues.

This clonotype occurred many times. The chain joins TRBV12-3 or TRBV12-4 to TRBJ2-7; TRBD1 aligns across 8 bases. The CDR3 spans 14 residues. J was trimmed by 5 bases and V by 5 bases; bases with no gene match: 8. DNA of the CDR3: TGTGCCAGCAGTGCCCTCGACAGGGGCCACGAGCAGTACTTC. Translation: CASSALDRGHEQYF.

This rearrangement joins TRBV28 to TRBJ2-3, with D possibly being TRBD2 (6 bases). V was shortened by 4 bases and J by 4 bases, with 12 bases between the two germline ends. The length of the CDR3 is 14 residues. Germline CDR1 reads MDHEN; CDR2 reads SYDVKM. This CDR3 is CASSSAEGPDTQYF. The CDR3 DNA is TGTGCCAGCAGTTCGGCGGAGGGCCCAGATACGCAGTATTTT.

This clonotype was seen only a few times. The genes are TRBV16 and TRBJ2-4; weak D call: TRBD1 (7 bases). The CDR3 spans 16 residues. Looked up from germline, CDR1 is KGHSY and CDR2 is FQNENV. With 1 base removed from V and 2 bases from J, the gap between germline ends came to 12 bases. The DNA for the CDR3 is TGTGCCAGCAGCCAATGGCAGGGGGGAACCAAAAACATTCAGTACTTC. Residues: CASSQWQGGTKNIQYF. Full variable domain (rest looked up from reference TRBV16 and TRBJ2-4): GEEVAQTPKHLVRGEGQKAKLYCAPIKGHSYVFWYQQVLKNEFKFLISFQNENVFDETGMPKERFSAKCLPNSPCSLEIQATKLEDSAVYFCASSQWQGGTKNIQYFGAGTRLSVL.

V and J are TRBV27 and TRBJ1-4; no reliable D call. The CDR3 has 16 amino acids. The V gene's germline CDR1 is MNHEY and CDR2 SMNVEV (reference sequence). The ends were cut back, 6 bases at V and 0 bases at J, with 14 bases in the middle. The CDR3 protein is CASRLDALSTNEKLFF. The CDR3 coding sequence is TGTGCCAGCAGATTGGACGCTCTCTCAACTAATGAAAAACTGTTTTTT.